The present T cell receptor beta chain was sequenced within a study of response to subunit inactivated influenza vaccine. Study-level points and caveats: Seasonal influenza vaccination, on each occasion, was suggested by the authors to recruit few new T cells.

From the RT-PCR reads, TCRdb called clonotypes with MiXCR, one entry per CDR3 protein. The sample records roughly 760,000 distinct CDR3 sequences, about 20% being singletons. This clonotype was observed at least ten times. Its antigen is unidentified. V lost 4 bases, J lost 4 bases, and 4 bases stayed unmatched. This CDR3 region has 14 residues. This chain joins TRBV12-3 or TRBV12-4 and TRBJ2-7, with 10 bases fitting TRBD2. The receptor's source is a man between 45 and 60 years old who received an inactivated influenza vaccine. The specimen comprised PBMCs from blood, sampled less than 6 days after vaccination. The CDR3, as DNA: TGTGCCAGCAGTTCCTCTAGCGGGAGATACGAGCAGTACTTC. Protein: CASSSSSGRYEQYF.